This T cell receptor beta chain came from a study of monozygotic twins with inflammatory bowel disease. As regards this clonotype: Its antigen is not identified.

Study-level findings and limits: There was no support for any single strong signal or clonotype associated with IBD.

TCRdb re-called the 5' RACE reads and catalogs CDR3 proteins one per entry, DNA excluded. This sample's table has 300,000 to 400,000 distinct CDR3 sequences. The V gene's germline CDR1 is SQVTM and CDR2 ANQGSEA. The CDR3 covers 13 residues. The chain carries TRBV29-1 and TRBJ2-1; TCRdb lists TRBD1, though no DNA is available to test this call. The sequencing sample was made of blood. The TCR sequence derives from a human donor with ulcerative colitis or Crohn's disease, or a healthy co-twin of an affected twin (not recorded which). The CDR3 protein is CSACTGFGDEQFF.